The 26 T cell receptor beta chains in this list originate from one sample, sequenced in a study of identical twins. TCRdb processed the 5' RACE reads anew with MiXCR; each CDR3 protein has one entry. The table lists hundreds of thousands of distinct CDR3 sequences, around a sixth of them singletons. These data are also associated with another study on T cells expressing NK-cell markers.

Sequences were obtained from PBMCs. These receptors originate from a woman in her late teens or twenties in good health.

The chain carries TRBV6-2 or TRBV6-3 and TRBJ1-5, with 7 bases that match TRBD1. Germline trimming cut 7 bases from V and 5 bases from J; bases unmatched to any gene: 14. Germline V CDR1 and CDR2: MNHEY, SVGEGT. The CDR3 sequence is 16 residues long. Here the CDR3 reads CASKADRSLTHQPQHF. In DNA, the CDR3 is TGTGCCAGCAAGGCGGACAGGTCTCTCACGCATCAGCCCCAGCATTTT.

The chain links TRBV6-1 to TRBJ2-3, with TRBD2 identical over 10 bases. The CDR3 has 16 amino acids. Per the germline V gene, CDR1 is MNHNS and CDR2 is SASEGT. J was trimmed by 3 bases and V by 5 bases; bases with no gene match: 8. The CDR3 loop reads CASSPSGRYRTDTQYF. The CDR3 coding sequence is TGTGCCAGCAGTCCTAGCGGGAGATATAGAACAGATACGCAGTATTTT.

This clonotype was detected only a few times. V gene TRBV7-2 combines with J gene TRBJ2-7, with D perhaps matching TRBD1 (6 bases). Per germline, CDR1 SGHTA and CDR2 FQGNSA. Trimming took off 7 bases at V and 2 bases at J, with 15 bases between the two ends. The CDR3 is 14 amino acids. CDR3 nucleotide sequence: TGTGCCAGCACCCCTGAGACAGGCACCTACGAGCAGTACTTC. Its translation: CASTPETGTYEQYF.

The chain combines TRBV15 with TRBJ2-7, with 7 bases that match TRBD1. Germline V lookup: CDR1 LNHNV, CDR2 YYDKDF (reference sequence). The CDR3 sequence is 15 residues long. J gave up 5 bases and V 1 base, and 8 bases lay outside the gene matches. The CDR3 DNA reads as TGTGCCACCAGCAGAGGCACAGGGGAGTCCCACGAGCAGTACTTC. This encodes CATSRGTGESHEQYF.

This clonotype was picked up a small number of times. The chain combines TRBV7-9 with TRBJ1-1; D not certain. CDR1 SEHNR and CDR2 FQNEAQ come from the germline V gene (reference sequence). Deletions cut 8 bases from V and 1 base from J, with 11 bases between. The CDR3 is made up of 13 amino acids. CDR3 amino acids: CASFLGTNTEAFF. CDR3 coding DNA: TGTGCCAGCTTCTTGGGCACGAACACTGAAGCTTTCTTT.

V usage is TRBV5-1 and J usage is TRBJ2-2; D is ambiguous. CDR3 length: 15 amino acids. V lost 7 bases to trimming and J lost 4 bases, with 17 bases between them. Germline V gene sequence: CDR1 SGHRS, CDR2 YFSETQ. CDR3 bases: TGCGCCAGCGCAAGGACCGGATTAATCACCGGGGAGCTGTTTTTT. This sequence encodes CASARTGLITGELFF. Combining the CDR3 with reference TRBV5-1 and TRBJ2-2 gives the whole variable domain KAGVTQTPRYLIKTRGQQVTLSCSPISGHRSVSWYQQTPGQGLQFLFEYFSETQRNKGNFPGRFSGRQFSNSRSEMNVSTLELGDSALYLCASARTGLITGELFFGEGSRLTVL.

This clonotype came up once. The chain is built from TRBV19 and TRBJ2-7; the D gene is possibly TRBD1 (5 bases). In germline, CDR1 is LNHDA, CDR2 SQIVND (reference sequence). The CDR3 is made up of 14 amino acids. The V end was cut by 5 bases, the J end by 5 bases, with 16 bases between. The DNA for the CDR3 is TGTGCCAGTAGTCCAATAGACAGAGAAAACGAGCAGTACTTC. Translating it yields CASSPIDRENEQYF.

The chain combines TRBV27 with TRBJ2-7, with 8 nucleotides matching TRBD1. Germline CDR1 and CDR2: MNHEY and SMNVEV (reference sequence). The CDR3 is made up of 17 amino acids. Germline trimming cut 6 bases from V and 0 bases from J; bases unmatched to any gene: 13. CDR3 protein: CASRYATGTGASYEQYF. CDR3 DNA sequence: TGTGCCAGCAGATACGCTACCGGGACAGGTGCCTCCTACGAGCAGTACTTC.

This clonotype occurred a few times. The chain joins TRBV27 to TRBJ2-4; 10 bases map to TRBD2. The CDR3 has 19 residues. CDR1 and CDR2 (germline): MNHEY, SMNVEV (reference sequence). The junction had 12 bases not matched to a gene; V was cut back by 4 bases and J by 0 bases. The CDR3 loop is CASSYGELAGPVAKNIQYF. DNA for the CDR3: TGTGCCAGCAGTTATGGTGAACTAGCGGGGCCAGTAGCCAAAAACATTCAGTACTTC.

The J gene is TRBJ2-1, the V gene TRBV7-9, with 9 bases fitting TRBD1. The ends lost 5 bases at V and 6 bases at J; junction bases unmatched: 8. Germline V gene data show CDR1 as SEHNR and CDR2 as FQNEAQ (reference sequence). CDR3 length: 15 residues. In DNA form, the CDR3 reads TGTGCCAGCAGCCGTTGGGACAGGGCTGGCAATGAGCAGTTCTTC. Translating gives CASSRWDRAGNEQFF.

The chain couples TRBV5-1 to TRBJ2-1; 8 positions match TRBD1. This CDR3 contains 15 residues. J gave up 5 bases and V 4 bases, and 8 bases lay outside the gene matches. Germline CDR1 is SGHRS and CDR2 is YFSETQ. The CDR3 nucleotides read TGCGCCAGCAGCCCGACAGGGGCCTTTAACAATGAGCAGTTCTTC. Translation gives CASSPTGAFNNEQFF.

This clonotype came up a few times. The chain recombines TRBV6-1 with TRBJ1-2; possible D gene TRBD1, 5 bases. This CDR3 is 13 amino acids long. In germline, CDR1 is MNHNS, CDR2 SASEGT. The germline V and J ends were trimmed by 7 bases and 6 bases, with 15 bases remaining between them. The CDR3 DNA is TGTGCCAGCACCCGGGCGGGACTTCATGGCTACACCTTC. It is translated as CASTRAGLHGYTF.

This clonotype has a handful of counts. The gene calls are TRBV9 and TRBJ1-5, with TRBD1 as a possible D gene (5 bases). Germline-derived CDR1 and CDR2 are SGDLS and YYNGEE. Trimming cost V 0 bases and J 7 bases, with 11 bases left between them. The CDR3 is 14 amino acids. The CDR3 nucleotides read TGTGCCAGCAGCGTAGCAGGGTTGGGACAGCCCCAGCATTTT. Its protein product is CASSVAGLGQPQHF.

The chain is built from TRBV9 and TRBJ1-1, with 7 bases aligning to TRBD1. This CDR3 spans 16 amino acids. The J segment lost 4 bases and the V segment lost 0 bases, leaving 9 bases of the junction unmatched. Per germline, CDR1 SGDLS and CDR2 YYNGEE. This CDR3 is CASSVGGTDGSTEAFF. The CDR3 coding sequence is TGTGCCAGCAGCGTAGGAGGGACAGACGGTAGCACTGAAGCTTTCTTT.

This clonotype was seen only a few times. The rearrangement links TRBV7-2 to TRBJ2-1; possibly TRBD2 for D (5 bases). In germline, CDR1 is SGHTA, CDR2 FQGNSA. The CDR3 is made up of 15 amino acids. V was cut by 5 bases and J by 4 bases, with 15 bases left in between. The CDR3 DNA reads TGTGCCAGCAGCGGTGAGACGGGAAGTTACAATGAGCAGTTCTTC. Amino acid sequence: CASSGETGSYNEQFF. The complete variable domain, with remaining parts taken from reference TRBV7-2 and TRBJ2-1, reads GAGVSQSPSNKVTEKGKDVELRCDPISGHTALYWYRQSLGQGLEFLIYFQGNSAPDKSGLPSDRFSAERTGGSVSTLTIQRTQQEDSAVYLCASSGETGSYNEQFFGPGTRLTVL.

The genes are TRBV5-1 and TRBJ2-4; D is perhaps TRBD2 (5 bases). CDR3 length: 13 amino acids. V gave up 2 bases and J gave up 5 bases, with 8 bases separating them. Germline V gene lookup returns CDR1 SGHRS and CDR2 YFSETQ. CDR3 DNA: TGCGCCAGCAGCTTCGGGAATGAAAACATTCAGTACTTC. The encoded protein is CASSFGNENIQYF.

This clonotype was seen a handful of times. The chain combines TRBV7-3 with TRBJ1-2; possibly TRBD1 for D (5 bases). The CDR3 totals 15 residues. Trimming removed 5 bases from V and 3 bases from J, with 16 bases in between. Germline V lookup: CDR1 SGHTA, CDR2 FQGTGA. CDR3 loop: CASSPDGGSYYGYTF. CDR3 DNA sequence: TGTGCCAGCAGCCCTGACGGGGGGTCCTACTATGGCTACACCTTC.

The J gene is TRBJ2-7, the V gene TRBV28, with a possible D match to TRBD1 (5 bases). The CDR3 is 14 residues long. Trimming took off 7 bases at V and 1 base at J, with 14 bases between the two ends. The germline V gene encodes CDR1 MDHEN and CDR2 SYDVKM. CDR3 DNA sequence: TGTGCCAGCAATGCAGGGTGGCTATCCTACGAGCAGTACTTC. As protein: CASNAGWLSYEQYF.

This clonotype was seen more than once but under ten times. The chain is built from TRBV4-3 and TRBJ2-3; D may correspond to TRBD1 or TRBD2 (5 bases each). V lost 0 bases to trimming and J lost 3 bases, with 13 bases between them. Germline CDR1 and CDR2: LGHNA and YSLEER. The CDR3 is made up of 16 amino acids. CDR3 sequence reads: CASSQDTGRVTDTQYF. The DNA of the CDR3 is TGCGCCAGCAGCCAAGACACGGGGCGGGTAACAGATACGCAGTATTTT.

This clonotype was detected a few times. Sequence at one end of the junction differs from germline and may be a read error. The chain recombines TRBV12-3 or TRBV12-4 with TRBJ2-7; 9 nucleotides match TRBD2. CDR3 size: 14 residues. The CDR3: CASRLAGASYEQYF. The CDR3 DNA is TGTGCCAGCAGATTAGCGGGAGCCTCCTACGAGCAGTACTTC.

This clonotype turned up a few times. The chain uses TRBV20-1 and TRBJ2-6; D gene uncertain. The V end lost 3 bases, the J end lost 0 bases, and 18 bases lay between the germline ends. CDR1 is DFQATT and CDR2 is SNEGSKA in the germline V gene (reference sequence). This CDR3 is 18 amino acids long. The CDR3 region has the DNA TGCAGTGCTAGGGGTACGGGCTGGGATGGCTCTGGGGCCAACGTCCTGACTTTC. Translated, it gives CSARGTGWDGSGANVLTF.

This clonotype has a count of ten or more. This chain uses TRBV27 with TRBJ1-2; tentative D call: TRBD1 (6 bases). The CDR3 contains 17 residues. Trimming took off 1 base at V and 3 bases at J, with 18 bases between the two ends. The germline gives CDR1 MNHEY, CDR2 SMNVEV (reference sequence). The CDR3 sequence is CASSLYPAGVVHYGYTF. DNA for the CDR3: TGTGCCAGCAGTTTATATCCTGCAGGGGTAGTACACTATGGCTACACCTTC.

In this sample, this clonotype turned up many times. J is TRBJ2-5 and V is TRBV11-2, with TRBD1 as a possible D gene (6 bases). Trimming pared 1 base from V and 5 bases from J, leaving 14 bases between. Germline V gene sequence: CDR1 SGHAT, CDR2 FQNNGV. CDR3 length: 15 residues. The CDR3 reads CASSLGTGTHETQYF. The CDR3 DNA reads as TGTGCCAGCAGCTTAGGCACAGGGACGCACGAGACCCAGTACTTC.

This clonotype has more than one count but fewer than ten. This chain links TRBV6-2 or TRBV6-3 with TRBJ2-1; 8 nucleotides match TRBD2. The germline gives CDR1 MNHEY, CDR2 SVGEGT. J lost 7 bases, V lost 6 bases, and 17 bases had no gene match. The CDR3 totals 17 residues. Here the CDR3 DNA reads TGTGCCAGCAGCCACGGGACCGGGAACGGGGGGGAAAATGAGCAGTTCTTC. Translation: CASSHGTGNGGENEQFF.

The sample holds one count of this clonotype. The chain recombines TRBV4-3 with TRBJ1-5; D gene unclear. In germline, CDR1 is LGHNA, CDR2 YSLEER. V shed 2 bases and J shed 5 bases, with 7 bases lying between them. The CDR3 extends over 13 amino acids. The CDR3 DNA follows: TGCGCCAGCAGCCAACGAACCTATCAGCCCCAGCATTTT. Protein: CASSQRTYQPQHF.

This clonotype was observed many times. The V gene is TRBV12-3 or TRBV12-4, the J gene TRBJ1-3; possibly TRBD1 for D (6 bases). The CDR3 has 15 residues. Trimming left V 3 bases short and J 2 bases short, with 11 bases between. The CDR3 DNA is TGTGCCAGCAGTTTGGCAGGGGTGACTGGAAACACCATATATTTT. It translates to CASSLAGVTGNTIYF.